This TCR beta chain is drawn from a study of blood T cell repertoires in COVID-19. Study-level information: Specimens from acute and convalescent COVID-19 originated in the United States, Italy and Spain. From T cells, B-cell-depleted T cells, or PBMCs came the material, which was cDNA or gDNA.

Method: immunoSEQ multiplex PCR; TCRdb's copy keeps in-frame clones and lacks some. The top ten clones hold less than 10% of a sample with about 270,000 clones, approximately 84% of them seen once. V shed 4 bases and J shed 7 bases, with 11 bases lying between them. Germline CDR1 LGHDT, CDR2 YNNKEL (reference sequence). CDR3 length equals 13 residues. The sequenced sample was peripheral blood. The TCR was taken from a human donor in a cohort sampled during active COVID-19. The chain carries TRBV3-1 (or the pseudogene TRBV3-2) and TRBJ1-5; perhaps TRBD1 as D (5 bases). CDR3 sequence (DNA): TGTGCCAGCAGCCCCCGACAGTTGCAGCCCCAGCATTTT. Translating gives CASSPRQLQPQHF.